One sample yielded the 7 T cell receptor beta chains listed below, sequenced in a study of immune characterization of retroperitoneal liposarcoma. One entry per CDR3 protein results from TCRdb running MiXCR on the PCR reads. The table has more than 9,000 distinct CDR3 sequences, 27% seen once. Sequenced sample: tumor tissue. The receptors stem from a male donor with retroperitoneal liposarcoma.

By frequency in the sample, this clonotype is medium-sized (0.01 to 0.1%). The gene calls are TRBV6-1 and TRBJ2-1; D perhaps matches TRBD2 (6 bases). The CDR3 extends over 15 amino acids. V lost 0 bases, J lost 10 bases, and 16 bases lay in between. CDR1 MNHNS and CDR2 SASEGT come from the germline V gene. The CDR3 spells CASSEAGGNPYEQFF. In DNA form, the CDR3 reads TGTGCCAGCAGTGAAGCGGGCGGGAACCCCTACGAGCAGTTCTTC.

The chain links TRBV6-6 to TRBJ1-2, with 11 nucleotides matching TRBD1. The J segment lost 5 bases and the V segment lost 2 bases, leaving 7 bases of the junction unmatched. The germline V gene encodes CDR1 MNHNY and CDR2 SVGAGI (reference sequence). This CDR3 contains 16 residues. The CDR3 here is CASSYTRTGGGYGYTF. The CDR3 DNA sequence: TGTGCCAGCAGTTACACTAGGACAGGGGGCGGATATGGCTACACCTTC.

The chain has TRBV6-2 or TRBV6-3 and TRBJ2-4; the D gene is possibly TRBD2 (5 bases). V lost 6 bases, J lost 15 bases, and 24 bases lay in between. Germline CDR1 reads MNHEY; CDR2 reads SVGEGT. The CDR3 has 14 amino acids. DNA of the CDR3: TGTGCCAGCAGATTGCGGTTTGACACCGGGGAGCTGTACTTC. Protein: CASRLRFDTGELYF.

This clonotype was recorded at least ten times. The CDR3 DNA sequence: TGTGCCAGCAGTAAGGGGGAGGGCTACAATGAGCAGTTCTTC. This codes for CASSKGEGYNEQFF. The chain recombines TRBV25-1 with TRBJ2-1, with D maybe TRBD2 (7 bases). CDR3 length: 14 amino acids. Looked up from germline, CDR1 is MGHDK and CDR2 is SYGVNS. The V gene lost 5 bases and the J gene lost 3 bases, with 11 bases spanning the gap.

The rearrangement joins TRBV6-1 to TRBJ2-1, with 7 positions matching TRBD1. Germline V CDR1 and CDR2: MNHNS, SASEGT. V shed 6 bases and J 0 bases; nucleotides not matched to a gene: 5. CDR3 length: 15 residues. The CDR3 protein is CASRAGTASYNEQFF. Here the CDR3 DNA reads TGTGCCAGCAGAGCCGGGACAGCCTCCTACAATGAGCAGTTCTTC.

The rearrangement uses TRBV25-1 and TRBJ2-5, with a weak D call TRBD2 (5 bases). The J call may be in error: the DNA end matches TRBJ2-1 better. In germline, CDR1 is MGHDK, CDR2 SYGVNS. The CDR3 is 16 amino acids. CDR3 region: CASSKAGHERVNEQFF. For the CDR3, the DNA is TGTGCCAGCAGTAAGGCGGGTCACGAAAGGGTGAATGAGCAGTTCTTC.

This clonotype was detected ten times or more. This rearrangement joins TRBV7-8 to TRBJ1-6; 12 positions agree with TRBD1. With 9 bases clipped from V and 10 bases from J, the junction kept 10 bases outside the gene matches. Per the germline V gene, CDR1 is SGHVS and CDR2 is FQNEAQ. The CDR3 is 15 amino acids. In DNA form, the CDR3 reads TGTGCCAGTTCGGGACAGGGGGCCAGAGGGTCACCCCTCCACTTT. Its protein product is CASSGQGARGSPLHF.